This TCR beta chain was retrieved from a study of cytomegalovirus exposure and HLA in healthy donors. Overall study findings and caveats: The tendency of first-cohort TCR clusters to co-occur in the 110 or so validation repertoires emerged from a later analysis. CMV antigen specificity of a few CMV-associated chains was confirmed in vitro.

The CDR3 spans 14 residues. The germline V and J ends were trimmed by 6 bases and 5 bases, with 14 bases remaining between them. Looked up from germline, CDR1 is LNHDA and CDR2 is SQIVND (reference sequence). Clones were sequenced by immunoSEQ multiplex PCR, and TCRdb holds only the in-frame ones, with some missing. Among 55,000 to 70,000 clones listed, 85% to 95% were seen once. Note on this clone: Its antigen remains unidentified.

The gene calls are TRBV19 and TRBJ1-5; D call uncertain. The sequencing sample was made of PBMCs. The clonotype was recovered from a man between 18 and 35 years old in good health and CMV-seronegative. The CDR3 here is CASSARLRDQPQHF. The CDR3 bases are TGTGCCAGTAGCGCCCGACTTCGCGATCAGCCCCAGCATTTT. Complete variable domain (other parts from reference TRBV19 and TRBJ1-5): DGGITQSPKYLFRKEGQNVTLSCEQNLNHDAMYWYRQDPGQGLRLIYYSQIVNDFQKGDIAEGYSVSREKKESFPLTVTSAQKNPTAFYLCASSARLRDQPQHFGDGTRLSIL.